Given below is one TCR beta chain in context. The antigen remains unidentified. The data derive from a study of PD-1 blockade in classical Hodgkin lymphoma. Study-wide findings and caveats: The study found complete responders had baseline diversity similar to newly diagnosed patients. Compared with baseline, CD4+ but not CD8+ TCR diversity had risen significantly by C4D1.

Data came from immunoSEQ multiplex PCR; TCRdb stores just in-frame clones and leaves some out. The sample consists of about 28,000 clones, roughly 85% of them appearing once. Every patient was affected by relapse after autologous stem cell transplantation, while exposure to brentuximab vedotin was not uniform. V shed 6 bases and J shed 4 bases, with 12 bases lying between them. Germline assignment: CDR1 SGHNT and CDR2 YENEEA. The CDR3 is 13 amino acids. The chain couples TRBV11-3 to TRBJ1-1, with D hard to call. The TCR sequence derives from a human donor with classical Hodgkin lymphoma. The specimen comprised peripheral blood mononuclear cells (PBMCs), sampled before the second cycle of nivolumab. CDR3 loop: CASRDPRGTEAFF. The CDR3 region has the DNA TGTGCCAGCAGGGACCCGCGGGGCACTGAAGCTTTCTTT.